Below are 26 T cell receptor beta chains sequenced from a single sample in a study of blood T cells in healthy people across ages. Combining a sample-barcoded 5' primer with a J-beta primer mix, a second PCR ran for roughly 6 to 11 cycles. TCRdb fed the 5' RACE reads into MiXCR, producing one record per CDR3 protein. The repertoire holds approximately 2,000,000 distinct CDR3 sequences, 39% seen once, with 23% in the top ten. Sequencing used blood. These receptors came from a human donor in good health.

This clonotype was seen a handful of times. The chain has TRBV29-1 and TRBJ2-7; 8 nucleotides match TRBD2. Germline V gives CDR1 SQVTM, CDR2 ANQGSEA. The CDR3 is 18 amino acids. V was clipped by 1 base and J by 7 bases; unmatched bases: 21. This CDR3 is CSVEGLLGGADSYNEQYF. The CDR3 DNA is TGCAGCGTTGAAGGCCTGCTCGGGGGGGCGGACTCCTACAATGAGCAGTACTTC.

The genes are TRBV5-1 and TRBJ1-2; a weak D match, TRBD1 (5 bases). CDR1 is SGHRS and CDR2 is YFSETQ in the germline V gene. With 7 bases removed from V and 4 bases from J, the gap between germline ends came to 17 bases. CDR3 length equals 14 residues. CDR3 sequence: CASSVGDASYGYTF. The CDR3 coding sequence is TGCGCCAGCTCGGTAGGGGATGCGAGCTATGGCTACACCTTC.

The V call is TRBV7-3, the J call TRBJ2-5, with 9 bases matching TRBD1. This CDR3 comprises 15 residues. V was pared by 5 bases and J by 2 bases, with 6 bases of the junction left unmatched. The V gene's germline CDR1 is SGHTA and CDR2 FQGTGA. The CDR3 nucleotides are TGTGCCAGCAGCCTAGGACAGGGGTGGCAAGAGACCCAGTACTTC. Its protein product is CASSLGQGWQETQYF.

This clonotype came up a few times. The chain uses TRBV7-3 and TRBJ2-1; 14 nucleotides match TRBD2. This CDR3 has 15 amino acids. The junction had 8 bases not matched to a gene; V was cut back by 4 bases and J by 12 bases. In germline, CDR1 is SGHTA, CDR2 FQGTGA. CDR3 DNA: TGTGCCAGCAGCTCTGGACTAGCGGGGGGCGGCCGGCAGTTCTTC. As protein: CASSSGLAGGGRQFF. Combining the CDR3 with reference TRBV7-3 and TRBJ2-1 gives the whole variable domain GAGVSQTPSNKVTEKGKYVELRCDPISGHTALYWYRQSLGQGPEFLIYFQGTGAADDSGLPNDRFFAVRPEGSVSTLKIQRTERGDSAVYLCASSSGLAGGGRQFFGPGTRLTVL.

V usage is TRBV13 and J usage is TRBJ2-7, with TRBD1 identical over 8 bases. The germline V gene encodes CDR1 PRHDT and CDR2 FYEKMQ (reference sequence). The CDR3 totals 15 residues. With V trimmed by 5 bases and J by 2 bases, 8 bases remained unmatched. For the CDR3, the DNA is TGTGCCAGCAGCACACATGGACAGGGAACCTACGAGCAGTACTTC. Encoded protein: CASSTHGQGTYEQYF.

The chain links TRBV12-3 or TRBV12-4 to TRBJ1-2, with D uncertain. Trimming stripped 3 bases from V and 11 bases from J, with 13 bases between. The CDR3 consists of 12 residues. The CDR3 sequence: CASSFADGPYTF. The CDR3 nucleotides are TGTGCCAGCAGTTTTGCAGATGGCCCATACACCTTC.

V is TRBV20-1 and J is TRBJ2-7; D remains unclear. Germline CDR1 is DFQATT and CDR2 is SNEGSKA (reference sequence). This CDR3 has 13 residues. The V gene lost 0 bases and the J gene lost 2 bases, with 8 bases spanning the gap. This CDR3 is CSARDDSPYEQYF. In DNA, the CDR3 is TGCAGTGCTAGAGATGATAGCCCCTACGAGCAGTACTTC.

The chain employs TRBV7-3 and TRBJ2-5; a possible D gene is TRBD2 (6 bases). From germline, CDR1 is SGHTA and CDR2 FQGTGA. The ends were cut back, 5 bases at V and 5 bases at J, with 12 bases in the middle. The CDR3 extends over 13 amino acids. The CDR3 spells CASSRGALETQYF. The DNA for the CDR3 is TGTGCCAGCAGCCGCGGGGCCTTGGAGACCCAGTACTTC.

This clonotype was recorded a few times. The V gene is TRBV9, the J gene TRBJ2-1, with unresolved D. Germline CDR1 SGDLS, CDR2 YYNGEE. The V and J ends lost 2 bases and 7 bases respectively, with 16 bases between them. This CDR3 has 15 amino acids. CDR3 coding DNA: TGTGCCAGCAGCGTGGGTATCTCTTTGGAGAATGAGCAGTTCTTC. Protein product: CASSVGISLENEQFF.

Here the CDR3 reads CASTVWGSSYNEQFF. CDR3 coding DNA: TGTGCCAGCACCGTTTGGGGTAGCTCCTACAATGAGCAGTTCTTC. The chain joins TRBV5-5 to TRBJ2-1; no definite D call. Germline V gives CDR1 SGHKS, CDR2 YYEKEE (reference sequence). Trimming took 6 bases from V and 0 from J, leaving 13 bases between them. This CDR3 comprises 15 residues.

The rearrangement links TRBV29-1 to TRBJ1-2; 9 positions agree with TRBD1. Looked up from germline, CDR1 is SQVTM and CDR2 is ANQGSEA. The V gene end was trimmed by 0 bases and the J gene end by 3 bases; junction bases not matched to a gene: 2. The CDR3 has 14 residues. The CDR3 nucleotides are TGCAGCGTTGAAGAGGACAGGGGCTACTATGGCTACACCTTC. Its protein is CSVEEDRGYYGYTF.

The J gene is TRBJ2-1, the V gene TRBV9; 9 positions agree with TRBD2. CDR3 size: 15 residues. The germline gives CDR1 SGDLS, CDR2 YYNGEE. Germline trimming cut 4 bases from V and 5 bases from J; bases unmatched to any gene: 7. CDR3 DNA sequence: TGTGCCAGCAGCCCTAGCGGGGCCGTCAACAATGAGCAGTTCTTC. Amino acids: CASSPSGAVNNEQFF. Full variable domain (outside the CDR3, taken from reference TRBV9 and TRBJ2-1): DSGVTQTPKHLITATGQRVTLRCSPRSGDLSVYWYQQSLDQGLQFLIQYYNGEERAKGNILERFSAQQFPDLHSELNLSSLELGDSALYFCASSPSGAVNNEQFFGPGTRLTVL.

The chain joins TRBV4-1 to TRBJ1-1; the match to TRBD1 covers 9 bases. V shed 3 bases and J 4 bases; nucleotides not matched to a gene: 12. Germline V CDR1 and CDR2: MGHRA, YSYEKL. This CDR3 is built from 17 residues. As DNA, the CDR3 is TGCGCCAGCAGCCAGACCCAGAAGGGACAGGGTTTCACTGAAGCTTTCTTT. Protein sequence: CASSQTQKGQGFTEAFF.

This clonotype appeared a few times. The genes are TRBV20-1 and TRBJ2-4, with TRBD1 matching over 8 bases. This CDR3 contains 13 residues. J gave up 13 bases and V 3 bases, and 11 bases lay outside the gene matches. The germline CDR1 and CDR2 sequences are DFQATT and SNEGSKA (reference sequence). The CDR3 region is CSASDRGSLAQYF. CDR3 DNA: TGCAGTGCTAGCGACAGGGGTTCCCTTGCGCAGTACTTC.

This clonotype was observed a few times. The rearrangement joins TRBV9 to TRBJ2-7; no firm D call. V lost 4 bases and J 4 bases, leaving 18 bases between the germline ends. Germline loops: CDR1 SGDLS, CDR2 YYNGEE. The CDR3 runs to 15 residues. The DNA for the CDR3 is TGTGCCAGCAGCCGACTCGGTGGCCCCAAGTACGAGCAGTACTTC. Translating it yields CASSRLGGPKYEQYF.

The V call is TRBV4-1, the J call TRBJ1-1; D is ambiguous. The length of the CDR3 is 13 residues. Trimming removed 1 base from V and 8 bases from J, with 11 bases in between. Looked up from germline, CDR1 is MGHRA and CDR2 is YSYEKL. CDR3 amino acids: CASSQVGPGEAFF. The DNA for the CDR3 is TGCGCCAGCAGCCAAGTCGGTCCGGGGGAAGCTTTCTTT.

The chain carries TRBV29-1 and TRBJ2-4; the D is unclear. The DNA end favors TRBJ2-5, so the J call may be wrong. Germline V CDR1 and CDR2: SQVTM, ANQGSEA. This CDR3 is built from 13 residues. CDR3 bases: TGCAGCGTTGCGATTCACAGCCGAGAGACCCAGTACTTC. It yields the protein CSVAIHSRETQYF.

The chain joins TRBV4-1 to TRBJ1-1; D call uncertain. In germline, CDR1 is MGHRA, CDR2 YSYEKL. The germline V and J ends were trimmed by 2 bases and 3 bases, with 16 bases remaining between them. The CDR3 is made up of 16 amino acids. CDR3 amino acids: CASSQYFLGRDTEAFF. For the CDR3, the DNA is TGCGCCAGCAGCCAATATTTTTTGGGCCGGGACACTGAAGCTTTCTTT.

This clonotype was recorded a few times. This chain connects TRBV7-2 to TRBJ1-4; D gene unclear. This CDR3 comprises 13 residues. The ends were cut back, 5 bases at V and 8 bases at J, with 12 bases in the middle. The V gene's germline CDR1 is SGHTA and CDR2 FQGNSA. The DNA for the CDR3 is TGTGCCAGCAGCCCTGATAGACTCGAAAAACTGTTTTTT. This encodes CASSPDRLEKLFF.

This clonotype was counted between two and nine times. The chain is built from TRBV5-1 and TRBJ1-6; TRBD1 aligns across 9 bases. Germline CDR1 is SGHRS and CDR2 is YFSETQ. V lost 0 bases and J lost 10; bases outside the gene matches: 5. There are 15 residues in the CDR3. The CDR3 nucleotides are TGCGCCAGCAGCTTGGATTGGACAGGGGAATCACCCCTCCACTTT. Its translation is CASSLDWTGESPLHF.

This clonotype was detected only a few times. The rearrangement joins TRBV20-1 to TRBJ1-3, with 7 bases fitting TRBD1. CDR3 length equals 14 residues. Germline V gives CDR1 DFQATT, CDR2 SNEGSKA (reference sequence). The V segment lost 0 bases and the J segment 5 bases; nucleotides outside the gene matches: 4. The CDR3 nucleotides are TGCAGTGCTAGAGAATGGACAGGTAGAAACACCATATATTTT. Its translation: CSAREWTGRNTIYF.

The chain uses TRBV29-1 and TRBJ1-2; 7 bases align to TRBD1. With V trimmed by 5 bases and J by 4 bases, 7 bases remained unmatched. The CDR3 runs 13 residues. Germline CDR1 is SQVTM and CDR2 is ANQGSEA. This chain's CDR3 is CSVPVGQRYGYTF. CDR3 sequence (DNA): TGCAGCGTTCCGGTGGGACAGCGCTATGGCTACACCTTC.

On this clonotype: A junction boundary mismatches the germline segment, possibly from a read error. The V gene is TRBV7-6, the J gene TRBJ2-5; 9 bases match TRBD2. This CDR3 has 18 residues. CDR1 is SGHVS and CDR2 is FNYEAQ in the germline V gene. The CDR3 region is CASSRRPAGGLSQEAQYF. CDR3 nucleotides: TGTGCCAGCAGCAGACGTCCAGCGGGGGGCCTATCCCAAGAGGCCCAGTACTTC.

In this sample, this clonotype turned up a few times. V gene TRBV6-5 combines with J gene TRBJ1-4; TRBD1 might be the D (5 bases). The V end was cut by 2 bases, the J end by 10 bases, with 14 bases between. The CDR3 has 14 residues. Germline V CDR1 and CDR2: MNHEY, SVGAGI. The CDR3 nucleotides read TGTGCCAGCAGTTACCGCCCAGTGGGGGGAAAACTGTTTTTT. Protein product: CASSYRPVGGKLFF.

The rearrangement joins TRBV9 to TRBJ1-4, with a possible D match to TRBD1 (5 bases). V was cut by 0 bases and J by 5 bases, with 11 bases left in between. This CDR3 is built from 15 residues. Germline V gene data show CDR1 as SGDLS and CDR2 as YYNGEE. CDR3 protein: CASSVGQGANEKLFF. In DNA, the CDR3 is TGTGCCAGCAGCGTAGGTCAGGGAGCGAATGAAAAACTGTTTTTT. The whole variable domain, remainder taken from reference TRBV9 and TRBJ1-4, is DSGVTQTPKHLITATGQRVTLRCSPRSGDLSVYWYQQSLDQGLQFLIQYYNGEERAKGNILERFSAQQFPDLHSELNLSSLELGDSALYFCASSVGQGANEKLFFGSGTQLSVL.

This clonotype came up a few times. The chain couples TRBV19 to TRBJ2-1; TRBD2 aligns across 11 bases. The ends lost 4 bases at V and 8 bases at J; junction bases unmatched: 4. The CDR3 contains 14 residues. In germline, CDR1 is LNHDA, CDR2 SQIVND (reference sequence). CDR3 residues: CASSKTSGDDEQFF. The DNA for the CDR3 is TGTGCCAGTAGTAAGACTAGCGGGGACGATGAGCAGTTCTTC.